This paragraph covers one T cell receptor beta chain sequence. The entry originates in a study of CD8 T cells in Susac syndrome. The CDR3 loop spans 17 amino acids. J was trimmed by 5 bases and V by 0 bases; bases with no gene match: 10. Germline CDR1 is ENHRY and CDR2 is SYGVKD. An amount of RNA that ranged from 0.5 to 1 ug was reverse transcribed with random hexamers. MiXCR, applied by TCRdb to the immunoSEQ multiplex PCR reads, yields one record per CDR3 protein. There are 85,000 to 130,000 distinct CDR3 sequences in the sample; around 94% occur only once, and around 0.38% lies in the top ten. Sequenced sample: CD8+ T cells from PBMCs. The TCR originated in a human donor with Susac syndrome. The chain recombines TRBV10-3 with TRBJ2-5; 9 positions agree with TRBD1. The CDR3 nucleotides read TGTGCCATCAGTGAGTCGTTCCGGGGACAGGGTTACGAGACCCAGTACTTC. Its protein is CAISESFRGQGYETQYF.